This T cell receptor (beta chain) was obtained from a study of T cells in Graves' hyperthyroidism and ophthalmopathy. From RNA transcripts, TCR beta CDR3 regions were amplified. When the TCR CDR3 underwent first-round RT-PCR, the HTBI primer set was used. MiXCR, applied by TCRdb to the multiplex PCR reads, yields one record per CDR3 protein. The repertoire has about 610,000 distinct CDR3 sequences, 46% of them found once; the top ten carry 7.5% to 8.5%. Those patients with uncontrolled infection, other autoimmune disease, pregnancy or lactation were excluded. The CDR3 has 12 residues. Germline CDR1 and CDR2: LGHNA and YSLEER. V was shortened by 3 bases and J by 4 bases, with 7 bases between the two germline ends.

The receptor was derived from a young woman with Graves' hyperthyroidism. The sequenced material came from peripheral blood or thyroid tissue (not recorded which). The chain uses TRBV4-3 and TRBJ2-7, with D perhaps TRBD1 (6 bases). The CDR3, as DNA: TGCGCCAGCAGCCACGACAGGTACGAGCAGTACTTC. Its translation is CASSHDRYEQYF.